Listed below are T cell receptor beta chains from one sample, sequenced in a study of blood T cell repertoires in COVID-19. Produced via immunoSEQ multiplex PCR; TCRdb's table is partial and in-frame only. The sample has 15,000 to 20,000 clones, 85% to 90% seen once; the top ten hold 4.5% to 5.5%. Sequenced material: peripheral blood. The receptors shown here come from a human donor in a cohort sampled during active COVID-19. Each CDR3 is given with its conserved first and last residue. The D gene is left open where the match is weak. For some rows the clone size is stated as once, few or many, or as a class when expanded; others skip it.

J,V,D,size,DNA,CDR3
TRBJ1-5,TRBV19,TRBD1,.,TGTGCCAGTAGTTTCCAGGGACAGGGGGCTTATAGCAATCAGCCCCAGCATTTT,CASSFQGQGAYSNQPQHF
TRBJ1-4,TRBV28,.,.,TGTGCCAGCAGGGCCGGGGGTGAAAAACTGTTTTTT,CASRAGGEKLFF
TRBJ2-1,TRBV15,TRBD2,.,TGTGCCACCAGCAGGCCGAGGGAGCGGGGGTACAATGAGCAGTTCTTC,CATSRPRERGYNEQFF
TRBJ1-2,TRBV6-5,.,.,TGTGCCAGCAGAGCGACAGGTACTCTTTATGGCTACACCTTC,CASRATGTLYGYTF
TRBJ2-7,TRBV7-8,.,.,TGTGCCAGCAGCGGGGGCCTCTCCTACGAGCAGTACTTC,CASSGGLSYEQYF
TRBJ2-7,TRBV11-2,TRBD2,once,TGTGCCAGCAGCTTGGGACTAGTTGTTTCCGAGCAGTACTTC,CASSLGLVVSEQYF
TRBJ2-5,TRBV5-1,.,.,TGCGCCAGCAGCTTCTCGGGGAGTGGGGAGACCCAGTACTTC,CASSFSGSGETQYF
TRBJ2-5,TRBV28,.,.,TGTGCCAGCAGCCCCCTAGCGCCCCGGAGCCAGTACTTC,CASSPLAPRSQYF
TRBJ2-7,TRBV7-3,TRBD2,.,TGTGCCAGCAGCTTATCCCTAGCGGACGAGCAGTACTTC,CASSLSLADEQYF
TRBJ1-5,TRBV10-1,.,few,TGCGCCAGCAGTGATGGTACAGGCAATCAGCCCCAGCATTTT,CASSDGTGNQPQHF
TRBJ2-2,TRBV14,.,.,TGTGCCAGCAGCCCCCGAGTTAACACCGGGGAGCTGTTTTTT,CASSPRVNTGELFF
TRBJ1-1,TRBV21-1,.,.,TGTGCCAGCAGCAAAGCCGGGGATAACACTGAAGCTTTCTTT,CASSKAGDNTEAFF
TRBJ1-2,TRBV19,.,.,TGTGCCAGTAGTTTTACAGGGACTAGCTATGGCTACACCTTC,CASSFTGTSYGYTF
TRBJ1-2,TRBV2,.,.,TGTGCCAGCAGTGACCCCGGGGGAGACTATGGCTACACCTTC,CASSDPGGDYGYTF
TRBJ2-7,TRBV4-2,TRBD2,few,TGTGCCAGCAGCCAAGGGTCACTAGCGGGAGGTTACGAGCAGTACTTC,CASSQGSLAGGYEQYF
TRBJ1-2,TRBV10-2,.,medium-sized,TGCGCCAGCAGTGAGGGGCATGGCTACACCTTC,CASSEGHGYTF
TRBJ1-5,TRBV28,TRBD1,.,TGTGCCAGCAGTTCGTTGAGGGGGCATCAGCCCCAGCATTTT,CASSSLRGHQPQHF
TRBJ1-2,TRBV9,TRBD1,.,TGTGCCAGCAGTAACGACAGGGCTGGAACTATCGGCTACACCTTC,CASSNDRAGTIGYTF
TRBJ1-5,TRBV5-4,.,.,TGTGCCAGCAGCGCGGGCGGGACGCATAGTCAGCCCCAGCATTTT,CASSAGGTHSQPQHF
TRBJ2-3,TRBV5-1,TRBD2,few,TGCGCCAGCAGCGCGTTACTAGCGGGCACAGATACGCAGTATTTT,CASSALLAGTDTQYF
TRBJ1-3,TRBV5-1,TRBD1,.,TGCGCCAGCAGCCCCGGGACAGGGTATAGGTCTGGAAACACCATATATTTT,CASSPGTGYRSGNTIYF
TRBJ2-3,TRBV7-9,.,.,TGTGCCAGCAGCTTAGAAGGTGGATCGGGAGATACGCAGTATTTT,CASSLEGGSGDTQYF
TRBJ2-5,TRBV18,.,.,TGTGCCAGCTCACCACCTTGGGGCGAAGAGACCCAGTACTTC,CASSPPWGEETQYF
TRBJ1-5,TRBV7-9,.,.,TGTGCCAGCAGCTTAGACAGGGCGGCCCAGCATTTT,CASSLDRAAQHF
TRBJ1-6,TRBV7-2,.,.,TGTGCCAGCAGCTTTAGATCCTCACCCCTCCACTTT,CASSFRSSPLHF
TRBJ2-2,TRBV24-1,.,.,TGTGCCACCAGTGATTCGGTCACTAACACCGGGGAGCTGTTTTTT,CATSDSVTNTGELFF
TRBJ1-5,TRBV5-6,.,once,TGTGCCAGCAGCTTGGGGGCACTCTATAGCAATCAGCCCCAGCATTTT,CASSLGALYSNQPQHF
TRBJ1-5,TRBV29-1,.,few,TGCAGCGTTGGATCAGGGGAGGGACAGCCCCAGCATTTT,CSVGSGEGQPQHF
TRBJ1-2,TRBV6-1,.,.,TGTGCCAGCAGTGAGAACAAGATTAACTATGGCTACACCTTC,CASSENKINYGYTF
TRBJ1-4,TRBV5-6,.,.,TGTGCCAGCAGCTTGGTGGGACAATGGAATGAAAAACTGTTTTTT,CASSLVGQWNEKLFF
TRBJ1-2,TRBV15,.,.,TGTGCCACCAGCAGAGACCTATTTTCCTATGGCTACACCTTC,CATSRDLFSYGYTF
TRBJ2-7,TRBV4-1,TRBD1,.,TGCGCCAGCAGCCAATCCGGACAGGGTGATATCGGCCACGAGCAGTACTTC,CASSQSGQGDIGHEQYF
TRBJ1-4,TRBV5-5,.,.,TGTGCCAGCAGCTTTCTTCCTCAGGGTCTTGAAAAACTGTTTTTT,CASSFLPQGLEKLFF
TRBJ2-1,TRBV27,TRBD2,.,TGTGCCAGCAGTCCCCGAGGACTAGCGGGAGTCAACAATGAGCAGTTCTTC,CASSPRGLAGVNNEQFF
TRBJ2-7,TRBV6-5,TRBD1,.,TGTGCGACGTTGAGGGACAGGGGTGCGTACGAGCAGTACTTC,CATLRDRGAYEQYF
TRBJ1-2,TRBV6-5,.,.,TGTGCCAGCATCAGCAGCAGGGGTAGCCTAGGTGGCTACACCTTC,CASISSRGSLGGYTF
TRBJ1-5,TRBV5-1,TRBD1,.,TGCGCCAGCAGCTTGGATGGGACAGGGTACGATCAGCCCCAGCATTTT,CASSLDGTGYDQPQHF
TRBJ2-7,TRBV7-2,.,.,TGTGCCAGCAGCTTATATGGGCTCGCCTACGAGCAGTACTTC,CASSLYGLAYEQYF
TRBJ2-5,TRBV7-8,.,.,TGTGCCAGCAGCTTATCAGGGCTGGTCGAAGAGACCCAGTACTTC,CASSLSGLVEETQYF
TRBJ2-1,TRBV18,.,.,TGTGCCAGCTCACCACGAGGGGGCAATGAGCAGTTCTTC,CASSPRGGNEQFF
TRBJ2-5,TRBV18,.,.,TGTGCCAGCCAAGGGAGCCAAGAGACCCAGTACTTC,CASQGSQETQYF
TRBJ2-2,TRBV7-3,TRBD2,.,TGTGCCAGCAGCTTACTTAGCGGGAGAGGGACCGGGGAGCTGTTTTTT,CASSLLSGRGTGELFF
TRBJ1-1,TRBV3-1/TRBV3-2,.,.,TGTGCCAGCAGCTCGGTAGGAGGGCTTGAAGCTTTCTTT,CASSSVGGLEAFF
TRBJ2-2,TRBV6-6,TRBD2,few,TGTGCCAGCAGTCCACTAGCGGGAGGGCCCTCGGGCGGGGAGCTGTTTTTT,CASSPLAGGPSGGELFF
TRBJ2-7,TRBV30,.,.,TGTGCCTGGGCGTCAGGGTACGAGCAGTACTTC,CAWASGYEQYF
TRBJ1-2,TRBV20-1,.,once,TGCAGTGCTAGTTTATCTAACTATGGCTACACCTTC,CSASLSNYGYTF
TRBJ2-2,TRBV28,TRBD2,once,TGTGCCAGCACCCATTGGCCTAGCGGGAGATCGTACACCGGGGAGCTGTTTTTT,CASTHWPSGRSYTGELFF
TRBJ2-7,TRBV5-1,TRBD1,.,TGCGCCAGCAGCAAAATGGACAGGGGAGCCTACGAGCAGTACTTC,CASSKMDRGAYEQYF
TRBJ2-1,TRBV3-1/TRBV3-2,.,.,TGTGCCAGCAGCCAAGTATTAGGCGGCCCCAGGAGGTATGAGCAGTTCTTC,CASSQVLGGPRRYEQFF
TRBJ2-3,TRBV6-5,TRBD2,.,TGTGCCAGCAGTTACCAGGCGGGAGGGCCCACAGATACGCAGTATTTT,CASSYQAGGPTDTQYF
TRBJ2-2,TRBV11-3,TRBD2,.,TGTGCCAGCAGCCGGGGACTAGCGGATATCACCGGGGAGCTGTTTTTT,CASSRGLADITGELFF
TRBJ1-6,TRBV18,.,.,TGTGCCAGCTCAGCGACTCGGGACACTAATTCACCCCTCCACTTT,CASSATRDTNSPLHF
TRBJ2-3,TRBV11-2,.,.,TGTGCCAGCAGCTCACTAGTCCAGACGGATACGCAGTATTTT,CASSSLVQTDTQYF
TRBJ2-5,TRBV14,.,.,TGTGCCAGCAGCCAAGATACTCGGCAAGAGACCCAGTACTTC,CASSQDTRQETQYF
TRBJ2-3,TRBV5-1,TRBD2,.,TGCGCCAGCAGCCGTACTCCGGGACTAGACACAGATACGCAGTATTTT,CASSRTPGLDTDTQYF